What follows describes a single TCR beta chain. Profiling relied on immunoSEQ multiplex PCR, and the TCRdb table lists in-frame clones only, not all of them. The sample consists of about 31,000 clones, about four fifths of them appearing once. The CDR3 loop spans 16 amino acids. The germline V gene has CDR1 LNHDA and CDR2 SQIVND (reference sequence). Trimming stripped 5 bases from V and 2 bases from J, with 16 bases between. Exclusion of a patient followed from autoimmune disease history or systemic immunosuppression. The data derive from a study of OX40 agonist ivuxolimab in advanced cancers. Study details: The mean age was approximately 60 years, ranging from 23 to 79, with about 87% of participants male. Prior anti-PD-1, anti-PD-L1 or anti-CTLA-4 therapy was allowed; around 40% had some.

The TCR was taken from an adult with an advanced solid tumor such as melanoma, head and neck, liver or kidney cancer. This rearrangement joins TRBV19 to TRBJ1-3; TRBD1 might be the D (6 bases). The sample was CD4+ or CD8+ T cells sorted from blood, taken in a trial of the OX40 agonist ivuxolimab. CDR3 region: CASSSPGQFTGNTIYF. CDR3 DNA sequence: TGTGCCAGTAGTTCCCCGGGACAATTTACTGGAAACACCATATATTTT.